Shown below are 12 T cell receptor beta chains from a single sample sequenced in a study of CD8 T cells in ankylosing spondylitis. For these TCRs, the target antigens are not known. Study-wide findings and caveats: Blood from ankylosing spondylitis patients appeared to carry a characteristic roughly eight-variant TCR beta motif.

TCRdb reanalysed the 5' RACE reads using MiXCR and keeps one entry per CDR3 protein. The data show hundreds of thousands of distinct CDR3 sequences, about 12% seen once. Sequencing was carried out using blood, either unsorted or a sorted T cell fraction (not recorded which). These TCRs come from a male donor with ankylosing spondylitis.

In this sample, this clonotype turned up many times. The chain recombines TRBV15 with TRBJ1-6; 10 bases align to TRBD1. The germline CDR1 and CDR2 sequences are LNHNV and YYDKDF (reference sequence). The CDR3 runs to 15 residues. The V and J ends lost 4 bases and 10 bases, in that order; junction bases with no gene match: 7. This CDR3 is CATSTGQGVRSPLHF. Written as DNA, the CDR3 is TGTGCCACCAGCACTGGACAGGGGGTTAGGTCACCCCTCCACTTT.

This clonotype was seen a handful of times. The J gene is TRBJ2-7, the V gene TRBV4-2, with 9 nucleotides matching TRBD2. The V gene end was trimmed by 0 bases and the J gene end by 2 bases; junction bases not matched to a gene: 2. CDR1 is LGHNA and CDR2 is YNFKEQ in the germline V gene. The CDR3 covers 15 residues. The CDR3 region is CASSQDTSGPYEQYF. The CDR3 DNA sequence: TGTGCCAGCAGCCAAGATACTAGCGGGCCCTACGAGCAGTACTTC.

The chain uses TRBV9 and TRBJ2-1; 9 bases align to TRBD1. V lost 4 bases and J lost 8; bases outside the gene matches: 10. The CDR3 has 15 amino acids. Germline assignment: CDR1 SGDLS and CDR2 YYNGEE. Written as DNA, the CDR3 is TGTGCCAGCAGCATTGGGACAGGGAGAATCGATGAGCAGTTCTTC. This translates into CASSIGTGRIDEQFF.

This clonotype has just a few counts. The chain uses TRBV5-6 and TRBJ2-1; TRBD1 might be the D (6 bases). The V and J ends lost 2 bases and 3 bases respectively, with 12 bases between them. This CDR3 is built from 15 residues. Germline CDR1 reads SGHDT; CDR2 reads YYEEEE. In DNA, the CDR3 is TGTGCCAGCAGCTTACCAGGGGTTCTCTACAATGAGCAGTTCTTC. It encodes CASSLPGVLYNEQFF.

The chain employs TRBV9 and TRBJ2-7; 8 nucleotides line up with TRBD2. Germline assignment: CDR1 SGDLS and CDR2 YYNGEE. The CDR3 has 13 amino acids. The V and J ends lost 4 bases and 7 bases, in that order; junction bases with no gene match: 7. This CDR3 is CASSSLGREEQYF. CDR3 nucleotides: TGTGCCAGCAGCTCCCTCGGGAGGGAGGAGCAGTACTTC.

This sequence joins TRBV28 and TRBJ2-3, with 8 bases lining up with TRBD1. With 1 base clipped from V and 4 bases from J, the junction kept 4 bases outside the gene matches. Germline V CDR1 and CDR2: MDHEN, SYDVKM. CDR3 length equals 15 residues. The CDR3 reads CASSLYRGWPDTQYF. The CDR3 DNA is TGTGCCAGCAGTTTATACAGGGGGTGGCCAGATACGCAGTATTTT.

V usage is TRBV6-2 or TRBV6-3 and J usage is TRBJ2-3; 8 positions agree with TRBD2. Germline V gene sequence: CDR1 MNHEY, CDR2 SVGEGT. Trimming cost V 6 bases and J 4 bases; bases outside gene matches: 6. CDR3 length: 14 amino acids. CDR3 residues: CASSPGGASDTQYF. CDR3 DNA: TGTGCCAGCAGCCCCGGGGGGGCCTCAGATACGCAGTATTTT.

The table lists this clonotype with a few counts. CDR3 bases: TGCAGTGTTAAGTTACTTCTACCCTACGAGCAGTACTTC. Translating gives CSVKLLLPYEQYF. This rearrangement joins TRBV20-1 to TRBJ2-7; D call uncertain. Germline V lookup: CDR1 DFQATT, CDR2 SNEGSKA (reference sequence). The CDR3 is 13 amino acids. The ends were cut back, 7 bases at V and 2 bases at J, with 15 bases in the middle.

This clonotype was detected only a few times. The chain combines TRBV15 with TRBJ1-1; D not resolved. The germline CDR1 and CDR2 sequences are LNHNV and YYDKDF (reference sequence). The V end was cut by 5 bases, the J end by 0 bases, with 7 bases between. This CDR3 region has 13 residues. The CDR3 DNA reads TGTGCCACCAGCGGCCTGGTGAACACTGAAGCTTTCTTT. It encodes CATSGLVNTEAFF.

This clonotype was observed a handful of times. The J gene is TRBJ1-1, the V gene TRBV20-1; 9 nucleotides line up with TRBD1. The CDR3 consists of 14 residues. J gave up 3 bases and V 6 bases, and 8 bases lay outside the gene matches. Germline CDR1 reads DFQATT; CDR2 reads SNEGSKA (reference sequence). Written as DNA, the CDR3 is TGCAGTGCGGGGACAGGGTTCGAAGACACTGAAGCTTTCTTT. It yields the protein CSAGTGFEDTEAFF.

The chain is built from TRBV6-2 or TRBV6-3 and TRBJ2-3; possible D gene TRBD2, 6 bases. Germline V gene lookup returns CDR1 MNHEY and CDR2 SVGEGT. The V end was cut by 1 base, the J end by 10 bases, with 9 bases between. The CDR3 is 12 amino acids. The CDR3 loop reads CASSYFLAPQYF. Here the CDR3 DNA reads TGTGCCAGCAGTTACTTTCTAGCGCCGCAGTATTTT.

The CDR3 DNA reads as TGTGCCAGCAGCCTTATGGGACAGGGCTTCTACGAGCAGTACTTC. Protein: CASSLMGQGFYEQYF. The chain employs TRBV7-8 and TRBJ2-7; 9 bases map to TRBD1. This CDR3 has 15 amino acids. The V gene end was trimmed by 5 bases and the J gene end by 3 bases; junction bases not matched to a gene: 8. Germline-derived CDR1 and CDR2 are SGHVS and FQNEAQ.